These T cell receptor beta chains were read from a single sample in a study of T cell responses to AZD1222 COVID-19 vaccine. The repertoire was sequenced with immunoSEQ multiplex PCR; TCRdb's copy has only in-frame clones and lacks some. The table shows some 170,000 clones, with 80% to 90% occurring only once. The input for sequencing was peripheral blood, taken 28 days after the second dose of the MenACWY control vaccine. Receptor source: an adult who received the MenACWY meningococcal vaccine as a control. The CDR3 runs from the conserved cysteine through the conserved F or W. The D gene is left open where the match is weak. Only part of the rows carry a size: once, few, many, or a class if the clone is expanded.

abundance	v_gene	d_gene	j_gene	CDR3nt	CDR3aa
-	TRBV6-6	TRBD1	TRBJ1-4	TGTGCCAGCAGTCACAGGGGGCGCGAAAAACTGTTTTTT	CASSHRGREKLFF
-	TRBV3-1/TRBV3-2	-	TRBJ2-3	TGTGCCAGCAGCCAAGATCGGGCCCCTCGGGCGCAGTATTTT	CASSQDRAPRAQYF
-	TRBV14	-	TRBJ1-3	TGTGCCAGCAGCCAAGTCGTTCGAAACACCATATATTTT	CASSQVVRNTIYF
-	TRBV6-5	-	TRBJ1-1	TGTGCCAGCAGTTACTCGATTTATCCCGCCCCGACTGAAGCTTTCTTT	CASSYSIYPAPTEAFF
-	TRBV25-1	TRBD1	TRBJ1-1	TGTGCCAGCAGTGCGTTCCCAAACAGGGGTCGAGGGTCTGAAGCTTTCTTT	CASSAFPNRGRGSEAFF
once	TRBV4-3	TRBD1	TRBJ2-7	TGCGCCAGCAGCCTTTGGACAGGGGACACCTACGAGCAGTACTTC	CASSLWTGDTYEQYF
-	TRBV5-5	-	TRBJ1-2	TGTGCCAGCAGCTGGGGGTGGGGAGTGGAGGGCTACACCTTC	CASSWGWGVEGYTF
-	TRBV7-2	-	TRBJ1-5	TGTGCCAGCAGCTCCGGTGGGGGGAAGGATCAGCCCCAGCATTTT	CASSSGGGKDQPQHF
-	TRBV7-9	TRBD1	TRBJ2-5	TGTGCCAGCAACTTAGGACAGGGCGAAAAAAAGACCCAGTACTTC	CASNLGQGEKKTQYF
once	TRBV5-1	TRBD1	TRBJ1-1	TGCGCCAGCAGTGCTACAGGGGACACTGAGCCTTTCTTT	CASSATGDTEPFF
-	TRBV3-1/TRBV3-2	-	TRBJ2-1	TGTGCCAGCAGCCAAGGAGGACTTTGGCAGTTCTTC	CASSQGGLWQFF
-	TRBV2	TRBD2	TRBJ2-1	TGTGCCAGCAGTGAATTAGGGGCTAGCGGTCACGATGAGCAGTTCTTC	CASSELGASGHDEQFF
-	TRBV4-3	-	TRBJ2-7	TGCGCCAGCAGCCAAGCCCCAACACAGGGTCCCGAGCAGTACTTC	CASSQAPTQGPEQYF
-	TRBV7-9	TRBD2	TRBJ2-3	TGTGCCAGCAGCTTAGGGCTAGCGGGCCGCACAGATACGCAGTATTTT	CASSLGLAGRTDTQYF
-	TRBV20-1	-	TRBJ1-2	TGCAGTGCCGGCGGGTCTAGCGGCTACACCTTC	CSAGGSSGYTF
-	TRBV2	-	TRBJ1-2	TGTGCCAGCAGTCCGTTGGGGGTTTATGGCTACACCTTC	CASSPLGVYGYTF
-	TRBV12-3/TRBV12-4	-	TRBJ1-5	TGTGCCAGCAGTTTCGGGGATCAGCCCCAGCATTTT	CASSFGDQPQHF
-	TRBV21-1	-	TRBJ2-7	TGTGCCAGCAGCACTAAGGGAGGCGGGGGGCAAGGTTACGAGCAGTACTTC	CASSTKGGGGQGYEQYF
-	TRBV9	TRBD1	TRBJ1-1	TGTGCCAGCAGCGTAGGGGACAGGGTTGGTGAAGCTTTCTTT	CASSVGDRVGEAFF
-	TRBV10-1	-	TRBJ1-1	TGCGCCAGCAGTGTATACAGGGAGGTGGGCACTGAAGCTTTCTTT	CASSVYREVGTEAFF
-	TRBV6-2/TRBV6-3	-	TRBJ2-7	TGTGCCAGCAGTTACTCGGGGGGGGCTAGCGGAGACGAGCAGTACTTC	CASSYSGGASGDEQYF
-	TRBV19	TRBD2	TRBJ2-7	TGTGCCAGTAGTTCTCCGGGACTAGCGGTTTTCGAGCAGTACTTC	CASSSPGLAVFEQYF
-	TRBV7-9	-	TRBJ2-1	TGTGCCAGCAGCCCTCTGACTAGTTTGAATGAGCAGTTCTTC	CASSPLTSLNEQFF
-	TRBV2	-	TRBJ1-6	TGTGCCAGCAGTGTCGAAGGGAAATCACCCCTCCACTTT	CASSVEGKSPLHF
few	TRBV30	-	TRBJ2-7	TGTGCCTGGAGTGTCGGACAGTGGGGCGAGCAGTACTTC	CAWSVGQWGEQYF
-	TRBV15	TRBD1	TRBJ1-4	TGTGCCACCAGCAGGGGGAGTAGGACAGGGAATGAAAAACTGTTTTTT	CATSRGSRTGNEKLFF
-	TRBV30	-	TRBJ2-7	TGTGCCTGGAACCGAGACAGGCTTGGAAGCTACGAGCAGTACTTC	CAWNRDRLGSYEQYF
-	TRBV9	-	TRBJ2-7	TGTGCCAGTTCATCCTCCTACGAGCAGTACTTC	CASSSSYEQYF
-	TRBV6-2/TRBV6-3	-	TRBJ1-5	TGTGCCAGCAGTTACGGCTGGGGTGCGCCCCAGCATTTT	CASSYGWGAPQHF
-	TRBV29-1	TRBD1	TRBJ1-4	TGCAGCGTTGTAGGGGGCGAGCCTAGTAGTGAAAAACTGTTTTTT	CSVVGGEPSSEKLFF
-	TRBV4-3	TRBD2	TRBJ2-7	TGCGCCAGCAGCTCCCGGCAGGTTCAGCCGGGACTAGCGGGACCCTCCTACGAGCAGTACTTC	CASSSRQVQPGLAGPSYEQYF
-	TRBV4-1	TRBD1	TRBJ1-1	TGCGCCAGCAGTCAGAACAGGGCAGGGGGCCTGAACACTGAAGCTTTCTTT	CASSQNRAGGLNTEAFF
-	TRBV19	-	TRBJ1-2	TGTGCCAGTAGTATTCAGACAACAAGCTATGGCTACACCTTC	CASSIQTTSYGYTF
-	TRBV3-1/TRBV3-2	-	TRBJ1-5	TGTGCCAGCAGCCAAGAAGGGGCGACAGGCAATCAGCCCCAGCATTTT	CASSQEGATGNQPQHF
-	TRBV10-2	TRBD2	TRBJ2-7	TGCGCCAGCAGTGTTGGCGGGGGAAGGAGCGAGCAGTACTTC	CASSVGGGRSEQYF
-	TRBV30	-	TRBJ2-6	TGTGCCTGGAGTATGTCCGTTTCTGGGGCCAACGTCCTGACTTTC	CAWSMSVSGANVLTF
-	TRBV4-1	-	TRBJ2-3	TGCGCCAGCAGCCAAGATTCAGGGTGGGCCACAGATACGCAGTATTTT	CASSQDSGWATDTQYF
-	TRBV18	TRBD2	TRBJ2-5	TGTGCCAGCTCACCACGGGGAGGGGAGACCCAGTACTTC	CASSPRGGETQYF
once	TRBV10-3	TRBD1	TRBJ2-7	TGTGCCATCAGTCCCCGACAGGGAACGTACGAGCAGTACTTC	CAISPRQGTYEQYF
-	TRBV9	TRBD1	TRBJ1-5	TGTGCCAGCAGCGCCACAGGGGAGGGGGCAGATCAGCCCCAGCATTTT	CASSATGEGADQPQHF
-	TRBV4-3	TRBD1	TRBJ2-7	TGCGCCAGCAGCCAAAACAGGGGCTCCTACGAGCAGTACTTC	CASSQNRGSYEQYF
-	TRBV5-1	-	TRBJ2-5	TGCGCCAGCAGCCCGGAGGTCGGTTACCAAGAGACCCAGTACTTC	CASSPEVGYQETQYF
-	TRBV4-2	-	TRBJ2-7	TGTGCCAGCAGCCGGGACCTCTACGAGCAGTACTTC	CASSRDLYEQYF
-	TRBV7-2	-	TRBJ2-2	TGTGCCAGTCAGGATACTACGTCGGTGATCGGGGAGCTGTTTTTT	CASQDTTSVIGELFF
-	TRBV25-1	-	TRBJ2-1	TGTGCCAGCAGTGCTGGGGGCAGGGAAAATGAGCAGTTCTTC	CASSAGGRENEQFF
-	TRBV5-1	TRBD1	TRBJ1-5	TGCGCCAGCAGACAAACAGGGGGCGGCAATCAGCCCCAGCATTTT	CASRQTGGGNQPQHF
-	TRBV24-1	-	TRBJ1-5	TGTGCCACCAGTGACCATCGTACGGAGCAGCCCCAGCATTTT	CATSDHRTEQPQHF
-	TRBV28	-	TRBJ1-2	TGTGCCAGCAGTTTAAACGACGGGTGGAACTATGGCTACACCTTC	CASSLNDGWNYGYTF
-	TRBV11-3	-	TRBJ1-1	TGTGCCAGCAGCTTAGGAGCGAACACTGAAGCTTTCTTT	CASSLGANTEAFF
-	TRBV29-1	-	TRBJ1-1	TGCAGCGTGCCGACCCGGGCTGAAGCTTTCTTT	CSVPTRAEAFF
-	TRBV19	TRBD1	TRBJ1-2	TGTGCCAGTAGTATATCGGGACAGGGGGCCGACTACACCTTC	CASSISGQGADYTF
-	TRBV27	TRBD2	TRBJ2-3	TGTGCCAGCAGTACGCGGGAGGGCGTATATACGCAGTATTTT	CASSTREGVYTQYF
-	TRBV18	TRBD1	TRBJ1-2	TGTGCCAGCTCACCACTTACAGGGGAGGATGGCTACACCTTC	CASSPLTGEDGYTF
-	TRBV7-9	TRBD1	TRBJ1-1	TGTGCCAGCAGCCTCCAGGGGGCTGAAGCTTTCTTT	CASSLQGAEAFF
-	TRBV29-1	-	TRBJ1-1	TGCAGCGTTGGATACCGGGGCCGCGAGGTCACTGAAGCTTTCTTT	CSVGYRGREVTEAFF